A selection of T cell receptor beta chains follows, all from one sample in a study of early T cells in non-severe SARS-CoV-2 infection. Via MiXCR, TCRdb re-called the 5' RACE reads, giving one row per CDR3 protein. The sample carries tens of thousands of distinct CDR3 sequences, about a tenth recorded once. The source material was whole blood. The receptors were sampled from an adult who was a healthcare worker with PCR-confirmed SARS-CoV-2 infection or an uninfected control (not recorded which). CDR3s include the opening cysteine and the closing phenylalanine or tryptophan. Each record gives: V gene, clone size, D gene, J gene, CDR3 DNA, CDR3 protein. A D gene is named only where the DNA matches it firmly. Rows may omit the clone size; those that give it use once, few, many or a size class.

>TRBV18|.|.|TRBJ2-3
TGTGCCAGCTCACCACCCAAGGGCGCAGATACGCAGTATTTT
CASSPPKGADTQYF
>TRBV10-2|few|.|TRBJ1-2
TGCGCCAGCAGTGAGAAATTCTATGGCTACACCTTC
CASSEKFYGYTF
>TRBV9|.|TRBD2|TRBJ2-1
TGTGCCAGCAGCTTCAGTGGGACTAGCGGGGGGGATGAGCAGTTCTTC
CASSFSGTSGGDEQFF
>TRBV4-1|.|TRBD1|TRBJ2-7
TGCGCCAGCAGCCAAGATGGGACAGGGGCAGCCTACGAGCAGTACTTC
CASSQDGTGAAYEQYF
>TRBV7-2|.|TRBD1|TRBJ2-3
TGTGCCAGCAGCTTAGCCGACAGGGCGCAGTATTTT
CASSLADRAQYF
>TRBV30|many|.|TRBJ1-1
TGTGCCTGGAGTTACCAGCAGGGCACTGAAGCTTTCTTT
CAWSYQQGTEAFF
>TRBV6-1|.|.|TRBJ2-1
TGTGCCAGCAGATGGGACACCACCCCAGTCTATGAGCAGTTCTTC
CASRWDTTPVYEQFF
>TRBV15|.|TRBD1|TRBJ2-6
TGTGCCACCAGCAGTGGCGACAGGGGGCACTCTGGGGCCAACGTCCTGACTTTC
CATSSGDRGHSGANVLTF
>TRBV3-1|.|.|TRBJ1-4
TGTGCCAGCAGCCGCCGGTCGAATGAAAAACTGTTTTTT
CASSRRSNEKLFF
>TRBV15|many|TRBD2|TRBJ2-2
TGTGCCACCAGCAGAGACCGACTAGCGGGGGAAGAGCTGTTTTTT
CATSRDRLAGEELFF
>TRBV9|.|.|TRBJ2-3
TGTGCCAGCAGCTCAAGCCGGGACCAAGGTCGCACAGATACGCAGTATTTT
CASSSSRDQGRTDTQYF
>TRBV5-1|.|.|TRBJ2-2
TGCGCCAGCAGCTTGCAGGGATCCATGAACACCGGGGAGCTGTTTTTT
CASSLQGSMNTGELFF
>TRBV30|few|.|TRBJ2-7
TGTGCCTGGAGTGTCTCCTCCTACGAGCAGTACTTC
CAWSVSSYEQYF
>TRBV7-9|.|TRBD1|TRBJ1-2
TGTGCCAGCAGCTCCGGACAGGGACGTGGCTACACCTTC
CASSSGQGRGYTF
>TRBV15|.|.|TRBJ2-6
TGTGCCACCTCTACGGCGGGCTATGGGGCCAACGTCCTGACTTTC
CATSTAGYGANVLTF
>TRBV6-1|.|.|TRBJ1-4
TGTGCCAGCAGTGAAAAAAGGGGAAAACTGTTTTTT
CASSEKRGKLFF
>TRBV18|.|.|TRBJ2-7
TGTGCCAGCTCACCATTGGGCACTACTGGAGAGCAGTACTTC
CASSPLGTTGEQYF
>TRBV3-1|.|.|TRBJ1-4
TGTGCCAGCAGCCCGGGGGGTCCAACTAATGAAAAACTGTTTTTT
CASSPGGPTNEKLFF
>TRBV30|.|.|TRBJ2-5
TGTGCCTGGGAAAGACAGATCCAAGAGACCCAGTACTTC
CAWERQIQETQYF
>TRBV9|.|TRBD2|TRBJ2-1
TGTGCCAGCAGCGTAGGCGGGGGGCCAACCTACAATGAGCAGTTCTTC
CASSVGGGPTYNEQFF
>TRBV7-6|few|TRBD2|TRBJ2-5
TGTGCCAGCAGCTTAGTTTTAGCGGGGGGGCAGACCCAGTACTTC
CASSLVLAGGQTQYF
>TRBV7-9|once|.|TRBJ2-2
TGTGCCAGCAGCTTAGAATTGGACACCGGGGAGCTGTTTTTT
CASSLELDTGELFF
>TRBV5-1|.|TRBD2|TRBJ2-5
TGCGCCAGCAGCTCCGGGACTAGAGAAGAGACCCAGTACTTC
CASSSGTREETQYF
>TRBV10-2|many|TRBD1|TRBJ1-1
TGCGCCAGCAGTACCGCGACAGGGGTAGTGAGTGAAGCTTTCTTT
CASSTATGVVSEAFF
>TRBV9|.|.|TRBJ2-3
TGTGCCAGCAGCGTAGTGTCCGACACAGATACGCAGTATTTT
CASSVVSDTDTQYF
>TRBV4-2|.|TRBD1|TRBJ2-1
TGTGCCAGCAGCCAAACCGGGACAGGGTGGAATGAGCAGTTCTTC
CASSQTGTGWNEQFF
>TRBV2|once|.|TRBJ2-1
TGTGCCAGCAGTGAAGCCCCGGGTACCTACAATGAGCAGTTCTTC
CASSEAPGTYNEQFF
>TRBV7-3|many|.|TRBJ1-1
TGTGCCAGCAGCCCAACACCGAACACTGAAGCTTTCTTT
CASSPTPNTEAFF
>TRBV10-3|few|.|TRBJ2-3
TGTGCCATCAGAGACCGGGGAACAGATACGCAGTATTTT
CAIRDRGTDTQYF
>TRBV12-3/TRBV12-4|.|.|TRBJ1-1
TGTGCCAGTGGGCGCGACACTGAAGCTTTCTTT
CASGRDTEAFF
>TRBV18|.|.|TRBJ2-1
TGTGCCAGCTCACCGCCGGACCGTTTTGAGCAGTTCTTC
CASSPPDRFEQFF
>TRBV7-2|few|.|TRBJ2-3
TGTGCCAGCAGCACTGATTTAAGCACAGATACGCAGTATTTT
CASSTDLSTDTQYF
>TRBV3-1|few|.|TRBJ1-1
TGTGCCAGCAGCCCCGGTGACGCTGAAGCTTTCTTT
CASSPGDAEAFF
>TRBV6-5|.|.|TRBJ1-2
TGTGCCAGCAGTTACTCGGAGGCAGGACGATCTGGATATGGCTACACCTTC
CASSYSEAGRSGYGYTF
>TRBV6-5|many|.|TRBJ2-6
TGTGCCAGCAGTTACGGGTCCCTCGGCTCTGGGGCCAACGTCCTGACTTTC
CASSYGSLGSGANVLTF
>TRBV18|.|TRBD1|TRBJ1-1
TGTGCCAGCTCACCGGAGGAGACAGGGCGTTTTCTCTTT
CASSPEETGRFLF
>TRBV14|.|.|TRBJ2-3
TGTGCCAGCAGCCAACAGACACACGATGCGCAGTATTTT
CASSQQTHDAQYF
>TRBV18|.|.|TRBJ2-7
TGTGCCAGCTCACTTGACTTTTCCTACGAGCAGTACTTC
CASSLDFSYEQYF
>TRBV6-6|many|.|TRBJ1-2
TGTGCCAGCAGTTACTCGTCCTACTATGGCTACACCTTC
CASSYSSYYGYTF
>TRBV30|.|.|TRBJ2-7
TGTGCCTGGACCAAGGACAGCAGGGACTGCGAGCAGTACTTC
CAWTKDSRDCEQYF
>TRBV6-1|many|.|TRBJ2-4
TGTACCCTGATGGTTGTAGCCAAAAACATTCAGTACTTC
CTLMVVAKNIQYF
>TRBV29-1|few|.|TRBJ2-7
TGCAGCGTATTCCGCCAGGGAGAGCAGTACTTC
CSVFRQGEQYF
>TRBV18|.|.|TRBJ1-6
TGTGCCAGCTCACCGGGACATAATAATTCACCCCTCCACTTT
CASSPGHNNSPLHF
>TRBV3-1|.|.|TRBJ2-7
TGTGCCAGCAGCCTCAGTGAGGGTCGCAACGAGCAGTACTTC
CASSLSEGRNEQYF
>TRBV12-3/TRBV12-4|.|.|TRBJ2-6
TGTGCCAGCAGGCGCATGCTAGGGGCCAACGTCCTGACTTTC
CASRRMLGANVLTF
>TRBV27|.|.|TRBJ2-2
TGTGCCAGCAGTTTCCGGACTGCACTCGGCACCGGGGAGCTGTTTTTT
CASSFRTALGTGELFF
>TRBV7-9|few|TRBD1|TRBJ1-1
TGTGCCAGCAGCTTAGCCCCGGGACAGGCGACGGGGAAGAACACTGAAGCTTTCTTT
CASSLAPGQATGKNTEAFF
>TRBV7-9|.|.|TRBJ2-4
TGTGCCAGCAGCTTAATAGGGTTGAGAGCCAAAAACATTCAGTACTTC
CASSLIGLRAKNIQYF
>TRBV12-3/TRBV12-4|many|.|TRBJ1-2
TGTGCCAGCAGTCCAAGGCCCTATGGCTACACCTTC
CASSPRPYGYTF
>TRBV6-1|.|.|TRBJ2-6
TGTGCCAGCAGTGAAGCGGGGGCCGCCAGGGGTCTTTCTGGGGCCAACGTCCTGACTTTC
CASSEAGAARGLSGANVLTF
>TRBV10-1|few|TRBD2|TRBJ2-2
TGCGCCAGCGGAGGGACTAGCAACACCGGGGAGCTGTTTTTT
CASGGTSNTGELFF
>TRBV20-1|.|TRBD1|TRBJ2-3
TGCAGTGCAAGTTCCGGGACAGGGGGCGGCGGTACGCAGTATTTT
CSASSGTGGGGTQYF
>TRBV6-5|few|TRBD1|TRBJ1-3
TGTGCCAGCAGGAGACAGGGAGACGGTGTCTCTGGAAACACCATATATTTT
CASRRQGDGVSGNTIYF